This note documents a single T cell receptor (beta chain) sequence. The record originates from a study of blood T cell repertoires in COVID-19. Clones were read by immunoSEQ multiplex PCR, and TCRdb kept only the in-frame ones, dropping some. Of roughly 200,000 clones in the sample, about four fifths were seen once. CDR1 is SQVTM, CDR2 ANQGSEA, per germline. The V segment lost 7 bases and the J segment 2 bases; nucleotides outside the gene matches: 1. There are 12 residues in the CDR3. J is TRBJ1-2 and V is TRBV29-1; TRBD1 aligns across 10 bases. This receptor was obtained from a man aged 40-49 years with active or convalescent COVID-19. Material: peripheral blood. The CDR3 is CSGDRGNYGYTF. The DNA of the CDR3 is TGCAGCGGGGACAGGGGAAACTATGGCTACACCTTC.